One and the same sample provided the 5 T cell receptor beta chains below, sequenced in a study of regulatory T cells in long-lasting Graves disease. Specified time point: newly diagnosed GD, antithyroid drugs for less than 3 months. RNA extracted from PBMCs served as the sequencing template. iRepertoire HTBI primers and Arm-PCR of CDR3 regions built TCR beta libraries. TCRdb independently ran MiXCR on the multiplex PCR reads; one entry per CDR3 protein. The repertoire consists of around 500,000 distinct CDR3 sequences, with less than 15% occurring once and the leading ten covering about 9.1%. These data also featured in a second study, about T cells in Graves' hyperthyroidism and ophthalmopathy.

Sequencing was performed on peripheral blood mononuclear cells (PBMCs), taken at new diagnosis, from a patient treated with antithyroid drugs. The receptors shown here come from a man younger than 45 with Graves disease.

The chain combines TRBV29-1 with TRBJ2-3, with TRBD1 matching 9 bases. The V segment lost 6 bases and the J segment 5 bases; nucleotides outside the gene matches: 9. Germline CDR1 reads SQVTM; CDR2 reads ANQGSEA. The CDR3 spans 14 residues. The CDR3 loop is CSVRTGTGRDTQYF. CDR3 coding DNA: TGCAGCGTCAGGACCGGGACAGGGCGAGATACGCAGTATTTT.

This chain links TRBV7-9 with TRBJ1-1; a weak D match, TRBD1 (5 bases). V was cut by 2 bases and J by 4 bases, with 11 bases left in between. Per the germline V gene, CDR1 is SEHNR and CDR2 is FQNEAQ (reference sequence). This CDR3 spans 14 amino acids. This chain's CDR3 is CASSLSGAATEAFF. For the CDR3, the DNA is TGTGCCAGCAGCTTATCCGGGGCTGCCACTGAAGCTTTCTTT.

This clonotype has a count of ten or more. The genes are TRBV6-9 and TRBJ1-5; the D is unclear. The CDR3 runs 13 residues. The germline gives CDR1 MNHGY, CDR2 SVAAGI. Trimming left V 3 bases short and J 2 bases short, with 5 bases between. For the CDR3, the DNA is TGTGCCAGCAGTTACTATCGCAATCAGCCCCAGCATTTT. It codes for CASSYYRNQPQHF.

In this sample, this clonotype turned up many times. This CDR3 is CAISGRRGREGNQPQHF. DNA of the CDR3: TGTGCCATCAGTGGTCGCAGGGGGCGAGAGGGCAATCAGCCCCAGCATTTT. This chain joins TRBV10-3 and TRBJ1-5; 8 bases are a match to TRBD1. After removal of 4 bases from V and 2 bases from J, the junction contained 10 bases not matched to a gene. Germline V gives CDR1 ENHRY, CDR2 SYGVKD. This CDR3 spans 17 amino acids.

This clonotype was picked up a small number of times. The J gene is TRBJ2-3, the V gene TRBV28, with D maybe TRBD2 (5 bases). The ends were cut back, 6 bases at V and 3 bases at J, with 10 bases in the middle. This CDR3 has 13 amino acids. CDR1 is MDHEN and CDR2 is SYDVKM in the germline V gene. The CDR3 DNA reads as TGTGCCAGCAGCGCTCGGGGTACAGATACGCAGTATTTT. Amino acids: CASSARGTDTQYF.